This T cell receptor beta chain was retrieved from a study of beta chain features in type 1 diabetes. Expressed TCRB transcripts were sequenced because the entire RNA isolate underwent reverse transcription. Data came from immunoSEQ multiplex PCR; TCRdb stores just in-frame clones and leaves some out. The sample gives hundreds of thousands of clones, 7% to 9% of which show up once; around 0.45% is in the top ten. A heparinised blood draw that averaged about 110 mL was obtained once from each donor. Sequencing input: central memory CD4+ T cells from blood. The TCR originated in a woman aged 18-30 years in good health.

CDR3 region: CASSLLPGLAGNEQFF. As DNA, the CDR3 is TGTGCCAGCAGCTTGCTACCGGGACTAGCGGGCAATGAGCAGTTCTTC. The V and J genes are TRBV7-6 and TRBJ2-1; TRBD2 aligns across 12 bases. Germline V gene lookup returns CDR1 SGHVS and CDR2 FNYEAQ. Unmatched junction bases numbered 6, after V lost 3 bases and J lost 6 bases. This CDR3 has 16 amino acids.